This T cell receptor beta chain was captured in a study of CD8+CD57+ T cells in acquired aplastic anemia. Overall study context: Reads per healthy sample averaged around 9.9 million (CD4+) and some 11 million (CD8+).

The use of genomic DNA as template underpinned the TCR beta VDJ and CDR3 profiling. Each CDR3 protein gets one entry after TCRdb re-called the reads with MiXCR. The sample contains about 160,000 distinct CDR3 sequences, roughly 40% of which appear only once. This CDR3 contains 13 residues. V lost 6 bases to trimming and J lost 8 bases; unmatched junction nucleotides: 12. In germline, CDR1 is SQVTM, CDR2 ANQGSEA. The genes are TRBV29-1 and TRBJ1-2, with TRBD1 matching over 7 bases. The sequencing input was sorted CD4+, CD8+, or CD8+CD57+ T cells (not recorded which) from PBMCs. This clonotype was sampled from a human donor in good health. CDR3 loop: CSVVTGQAGGYTF. In DNA, the CDR3 is TGCAGCGTGGTCACTGGACAGGCGGGGGGCTACACCTTC.